These 29 T cell receptor beta chains share one sample of origin, sequenced in a study of cytomegalovirus exposure and HLA in healthy donors. The PCR employed 60 Vbeta primers together with 13 Jbeta primers. Sequenced by immunoSEQ multiplex PCR; TCRdb stores in-frame clones only, minus some. The sample records hundreds of thousands of clones, approximately 82% being singletons. The sequenced sample was PBMCs. The receptors come from a male donor in good health and CMV-seronegative.

The chain links TRBV7-9 to TRBJ1-4; 7 nucleotides agree with TRBD1. Germline trimming cut 4 bases from V and 0 bases from J; bases unmatched to any gene: 5. The CDR3 is 16 residues long. Germline V gene data show CDR1 as SEHNR and CDR2 as FQNEAQ (reference sequence). CDR3 sequence reads: CASSSPGTATNEKLFF. CDR3 bases: TGTGCCAGCAGCTCACCCGGGACAGCAACTAATGAAAAACTGTTTTTT.

V gene TRBV18 combines with J gene TRBJ2-3, with no clear D. The germline gives CDR1 KGHSH, CDR2 LQKENI. There are 12 residues in the CDR3. Trimming shortened V by 3 bases and J by 4 bases, and 5 bases separated the two germline ends. CDR3 in amino acids: CASSPPSDTQYF. In DNA form, the CDR3 reads TGTGCCAGCTCACCCCCTTCAGATACGCAGTATTTT.

The rearrangement joins TRBV28 to TRBJ2-7, with D perhaps matching TRBD2 (6 bases). The germline CDR1 and CDR2 sequences are MDHEN and SYDVKM. This CDR3 has 12 residues. CDR3 in amino acids: CAVRENSYEQYF. In nucleotides, the CDR3 is TGTGCAGTACGGGAGAACTCCTACGAGCAGTACTTC.

The rearrangement joins TRBV5-4 to TRBJ2-1; TRBD2 matches 11 bases. The CDR3 sequence is 14 residues long. The germline V gene encodes CDR1 SGHNT and CDR2 YYREEE (reference sequence). V shed 4 bases, J shed 5 bases, and the junction held 2 bases outside the gene matches. CDR3 DNA sequence: TGTGCCAGCAGCCCGACTAGCGGGAACAATGAGCAGTTCTTC. It specifies CASSPTSGNNEQFF. The entire variable domain, with the rest obtained from reference TRBV5-4 and TRBJ2-1, is as follows: ETGVTQSPTHLIKTRGQQVTLRCSSQSGHNTVSWYQQALGQGPQFIFQYYREEENGRGNFPPRFSGLQFPNYSSELNVNALELDDSALYLCASSPTSGNNEQFFGPGTRLTVL.

The chain has TRBV7-9 and TRBJ1-1; 9 nucleotides align to TRBD1. The CDR3 covers 16 residues. CDR1 and CDR2 from the germline V gene are SEHNR and FQNEAQ (reference sequence). V was clipped by 10 bases and J by 4 bases; unmatched bases: 16. This CDR3 is CATNSRDRVSGTEAFF. In DNA form, the CDR3 reads TGTGCCACCAATTCCCGGGACAGGGTTTCGGGCACTGAAGCTTTCTTT.

This chain joins TRBV4-1 and TRBJ2-1; 8 positions agree with TRBD1. With V trimmed by 1 base and J by 1 base, 6 bases remained unmatched. Germline CDR1 reads MGHRA; CDR2 reads YSYEKL. The CDR3 runs 17 residues. The CDR3 nucleotides read TGCGCCAGCAGCCAAGGGGAGAGGACAGGGTCCTACAATGAGCAGTTCTTC. This translates into CASSQGERTGSYNEQFF.

The table lists this clone with a few counts. The chain links TRBV18 to TRBJ1-1; 8 bases agree with TRBD1. The CDR3 sequence is 17 residues long. Germline CDR1 and CDR2: KGHSH and LQKENI. V was pared by 1 base and J by 1 base, with 8 bases of the junction left unmatched. DNA for the CDR3: TGTGCCAGCTCACCACTTGACCAGGGGGCGGGGAACACTGAAGCTTTCTTT. Amino acids: CASSPLDQGAGNTEAFF.

The chain combines TRBV4-1 with TRBJ1-4; D gene ambiguous. The CDR3 covers 11 residues. The V end lost 6 bases, the J end lost 12 bases, and 11 bases lay between the germline ends. CDR1 and CDR2 from the germline V gene are MGHRA and YSYEKL. The CDR3 sequence is CASSTRQELFF. CDR3 bases: TGCGCCAGCAGTACCCGGCAGGAACTGTTTTTT.

CDR3 sequence: CASRTRVYEQYF. The DNA of the CDR3 is TGCGCCAGCAGAACCAGGGTCTACGAGCAGTACTTC. This chain joins TRBV10-1 and TRBJ2-7, with a weak D call TRBD1 (5 bases). The germline CDR1 and CDR2 sequences are WNHNN and SYGVQD (reference sequence). V was shortened by 6 bases and J by 3 bases, with 9 bases between the two germline ends. The CDR3 length is 12 residues.

The chain recombines TRBV19 with TRBJ2-7, with D tentatively TRBD1 (5 bases). V shed 5 bases and J shed 2 bases, with 10 bases lying between them. CDR1 and CDR2 from the germline V gene are LNHDA and SQIVND (reference sequence). This CDR3 is 13 amino acids long. CDR3 region: CASSRTSPYEQYF. The CDR3 DNA reads as TGTGCCAGTAGTCGGACATCGCCCTACGAGCAGTACTTC.

This clone was recorded at least ten times. V gene TRBV27 combines with J gene TRBJ2-3; 10 bases agree with TRBD2. The CDR3 runs 15 residues. V shed 5 bases and J 5 bases; nucleotides not matched to a gene: 7. CDR1 MNHEY and CDR2 SMNVEV come from the germline V gene (reference sequence). This CDR3 is CASSIGTSEVDTQYF. The CDR3 bases are TGTGCCAGCAGTATCGGGACTAGCGAGGTAGATACGCAGTATTTT.

The genes are TRBV10-1 and TRBJ2-3, with unresolved D. Trimming removed 5 bases at V and 2 bases at J, with 8 bases between. In germline, CDR1 is WNHNN, CDR2 SYGVQD (reference sequence). The CDR3 totals 13 residues. The CDR3 reads CASSSGSTDTQYF. Here the CDR3 DNA reads TGCGCCAGCAGTTCCGGTTCCACAGATACGCAGTATTTT.

On this clone itself: Other nucleotide sequences in the sample specify the same CDR3. CDR3 protein: CASSQDRTDLRNTEAFF. CDR3 in DNA: TGCGCCAGCAGCCAGGACAGGACAGACCTCCGGAACACTGAAGCTTTCTTT. The chain links TRBV4-1 to TRBJ1-1, with TRBD1 identical over 7 bases. V dropped 3 bases and J dropped 1; count of bases not matched to a gene: 11. Germline V lookup: CDR1 MGHRA, CDR2 YSYEKL. The CDR3 is made up of 17 amino acids.

DNA for the CDR3: TGTGCCAGCAGTGAATTCCGGGGATCGCAAGCTTTCTTT. Its translation: CASSEFRGSQAFF. The chain joins TRBV25-1 to TRBJ1-1, with D unresolved. Germline CDR1 MGHDK, CDR2 SYGVNS. With 1 base removed from V and 9 bases from J, the gap between germline ends came to 12 bases. The CDR3 is made up of 13 amino acids.

The gene calls are TRBV27 and TRBJ2-7, with D tentatively TRBD1 (6 bases). Germline V gene sequence: CDR1 MNHEY, CDR2 SMNVEV (reference sequence). The CDR3 loop spans 14 amino acids. The V gene lost 3 bases and the J gene lost 0 bases, with 9 bases spanning the gap. Written as DNA, the CDR3 is TGTGCCAGCAGTTTTGGGACACCCTCCTACGAGCAGTACTTC. Translating it yields CASSFGTPSYEQYF.

The chain combines TRBV27 with TRBJ2-1, with 8 bases lining up with TRBD2. With 5 bases clipped from V and 4 bases from J, the junction kept 4 bases outside the gene matches. CDR3 length: 14 amino acids. From germline, CDR1 is MNHEY and CDR2 SMNVEV (reference sequence). For the CDR3, the DNA is TGTGCCAGCAGTATTAGCGGGAATTACAATGAGCAGTTCTTC. This translates into CASSISGNYNEQFF.

The V and J genes are TRBV11-2 and TRBJ1-5; no clear D. The length of the CDR3 is 12 residues. Germline V gene lookup returns CDR1 SGHAT and CDR2 FQNNGV. V was clipped by 3 bases and J by 6 bases, with 6 bases between them. The CDR3 DNA reads as TGTGCCAGCAGCTTTTACGGTCAGCCCCAGCATTTT. Protein product: CASSFYGQPQHF.

The V and J genes are TRBV2 and TRBJ2-7; D gene ambiguous. The length of the CDR3 is 12 residues. Germline CDR1 and CDR2: SNHLY and FYNNEI. The ends were cut back, 7 bases at V and 4 bases at J, with 11 bases in the middle. The CDR3 DNA is TGTGCCAGCAAAGTCAGCGCTTACGAGCAGTACTTC. This codes for CASKVSAYEQYF.

The genes are TRBV19 and TRBJ2-1; 11 bases match TRBD2. The CDR3 totals 15 residues. V gave up 1 base and J gave up 8 bases; unmatched junction bases: 4. CDR1 is LNHDA and CDR2 is SQIVND in the germline V gene (reference sequence). DNA of the CDR3: TGTGCCAGTAGTATAGTAGCGGGAGGGCCCCATGAGCAGTTCTTC. This gives the protein CASSIVAGGPHEQFF.

Turning to this clone: Other DNA sequences in the same sample also yield this CDR3. The genes are TRBV7-6 and TRBJ1-2, with 9 bases fitting TRBD1. V lost 1 base to trimming and J lost 8 bases; unmatched junction nucleotides: 2. The CDR3 contains 13 residues. Germline values: CDR1 SGHVS, CDR2 FNYEAQ. This chain's CDR3 is CASSLGQGEGYTF. In DNA form, the CDR3 reads TGTGCCAGCAGCTTAGGACAGGGGGAAGGCTACACCTTC.

This clone was observed once. This chain uses TRBV19 with TRBJ2-2; D unresolved. Per germline, CDR1 LNHDA and CDR2 SQIVND (reference sequence). Trimming stripped 7 bases from V and 8 bases from J, with 8 bases between. The CDR3 runs 11 residues. The CDR3 DNA reads as TGTGCCAGTACCTTGACTGGGGAGCTGTTTTTT. Encoded protein: CASTLTGELFF.

For the CDR3, the DNA is TGTGCCAGCTCACCAGGGGGGGGCGCGGCGATCCAAGAGACCCAGTACTTC. It translates to CASSPGGGAAIQETQYF. This chain uses TRBV18 with TRBJ2-5, with a tentative D call TRBD2 (7 bases). The CDR3 covers 17 residues. Germline lookup yields CDR1 KGHSH and CDR2 LQKENI. Between the trimmed V and J ends, which lost 2 bases and 1 base, there was a span of 17 bases.

The chain joins TRBV11-2 to TRBJ1-1, with D unresolved. Germline CDR1 is SGHAT and CDR2 is FQNNGV. Trimming removed 8 bases from V and 1 base from J, with 8 bases in between. The CDR3 is made up of 12 amino acids. The CDR3 loop reads CASQRRNTEAFF. The CDR3 region has the DNA TGTGCCAGCCAACGGAGGAACACTGAAGCTTTCTTT.

As regards this clone: This same CDR3 is encoded by further DNA sequences in the sample. V and J are TRBV19 and TRBJ2-7, with D perhaps matching TRBD2 (6 bases). V was clipped by 3 bases and J by 0 bases, with 9 bases between them. CDR1 LNHDA and CDR2 SQIVND come from the germline V gene (reference sequence). The CDR3 has 14 residues. As DNA, the CDR3 is TGTGCCAGTAGTATTAGCGGAAGCTCCTACGAGCAGTACTTC. It is translated as CASSISGSSYEQYF.

The chain recombines TRBV4-2 with TRBJ2-7, with no clear D. The CDR3 extends over 15 amino acids. Between the trimmed V and J ends, which lost 3 bases and 0 bases, there was a span of 12 bases. The germline V gene encodes CDR1 LGHNA and CDR2 YNFKEQ. This chain's CDR3 is CASSQASSSSYEQYF. CDR3 nucleotide sequence: TGTGCCAGCAGCCAGGCATCCTCGTCCTCCTACGAGCAGTACTTC.

The V gene is TRBV7-7, the J gene TRBJ2-1; possible D gene TRBD1, 5 bases. The germline V gene encodes CDR1 SSHAT and CDR2 FNYEAQ (reference sequence). The CDR3 covers 15 residues. Trimming pared 1 base from V and 9 bases from J, leaving 16 bases between. The CDR3 loop reads CASSLGGQGRGEQFF. CDR3 DNA sequence: TGTGCCAGCAGCTTAGGAGGCCAGGGTCGCGGTGAGCAGTTCTTC. Based on the CDR3 plus reference TRBV7-7 and TRBJ2-1, the full variable domain is GAGVSQSPRYKVTKRGQDVTLRCDPISSHATLYWYQQALGQGPEFLTYFNYEAQPDKSGLPSDRFSAERPEGSISTLTIQRTEQRDSAMYRCASSLGGQGRGEQFFGPGTRLTVL.

V and J are TRBV6-6 and TRBJ2-3, with D perhaps matching TRBD2 (6 bases). The CDR3 is made up of 14 amino acids. V gave up 7 bases and J gave up 2 bases, with 13 bases separating them. The germline V gene encodes CDR1 MNHNY and CDR2 SVGAGI (reference sequence). The CDR3 nucleotides are TGTGCCAGCAAGGAAGCGGGCCCCACAGATACGCAGTATTTT. As protein: CASKEAGPTDTQYF.

The chain links TRBV7-8 to TRBJ2-2, with D tentatively TRBD1 (6 bases). The CDR3 spans 17 residues. The V end was cut by 0 bases, the J end by 1 base, with 12 bases between. From germline, CDR1 is SGHVS and CDR2 FQNEAQ. The CDR3 spells CASSLALLGQNTGELFF. The CDR3 DNA reads TGTGCCAGCAGCTTAGCGCTATTGGGACAGAACACCGGGGAGCTGTTTTTT. The full variable domain, in which reference TRBV7-8 and TRBJ2-2 provide the parts outside the CDR3, is GAGVSQSPRYKVAKRGQDVALRCDPISGHVSLFWYQQALGQGPEFLTYFQNEAQLDKSGLPSDRFFAERPEGSVSTLKIQRTQQEDSAVYLCASSLALLGQNTGELFFGEGSRLTVL.

The chain employs TRBV19 and TRBJ1-5; D possibly corresponds to TRBD1 (5 bases). This CDR3 is 15 amino acids long. Germline V gene data show CDR1 as LNHDA and CDR2 as SQIVND (reference sequence). Trimming pared 6 bases from V and 5 bases from J, leaving 17 bases between. The CDR3 sequence: CASRLGDWVDQPQHF. The CDR3 nucleotides read TGTGCCAGTAGATTAGGGGATTGGGTGGATCAGCCCCAGCATTTT.